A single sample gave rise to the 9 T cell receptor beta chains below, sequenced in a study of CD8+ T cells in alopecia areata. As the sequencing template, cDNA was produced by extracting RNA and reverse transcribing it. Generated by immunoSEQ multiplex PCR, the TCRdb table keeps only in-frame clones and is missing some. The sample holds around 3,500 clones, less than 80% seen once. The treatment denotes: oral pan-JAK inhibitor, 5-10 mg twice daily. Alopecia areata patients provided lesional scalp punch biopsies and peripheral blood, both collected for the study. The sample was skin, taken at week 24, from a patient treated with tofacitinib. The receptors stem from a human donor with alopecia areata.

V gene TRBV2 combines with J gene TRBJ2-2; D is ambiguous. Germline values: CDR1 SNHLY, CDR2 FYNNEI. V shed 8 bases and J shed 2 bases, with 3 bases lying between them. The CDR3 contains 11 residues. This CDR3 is CASHNTGELFF. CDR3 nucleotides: TGTGCCAGCCACAACACCGGGGAGCTGTTTTTT.

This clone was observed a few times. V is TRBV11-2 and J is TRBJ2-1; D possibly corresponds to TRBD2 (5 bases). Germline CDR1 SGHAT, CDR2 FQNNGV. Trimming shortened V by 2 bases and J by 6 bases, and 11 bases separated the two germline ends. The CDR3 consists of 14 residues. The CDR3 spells CASSLTPTINEQFF. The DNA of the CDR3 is TGTGCCAGCAGCTTAACTCCGACTATCAATGAGCAGTTCTTC. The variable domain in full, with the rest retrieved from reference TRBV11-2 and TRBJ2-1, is EAGVAQSPRYKIIEKRQSVAFWCNPISGHATLYWYQQILGQGPKLLIQFQNNGVVDDSQLPKDRFSAERLKGVDSTLKIQPAKLEDSAVYLCASSLTPTINEQFFGPGTRLTVL.

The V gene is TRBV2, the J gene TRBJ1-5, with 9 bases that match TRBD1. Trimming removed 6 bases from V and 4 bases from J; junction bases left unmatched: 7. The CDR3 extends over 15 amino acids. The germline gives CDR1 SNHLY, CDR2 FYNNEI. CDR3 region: CASRGTGSGNQPQHF. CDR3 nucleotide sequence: TGTGCCAGCAGGGGGACAGGGAGTGGTAATCAGCCCCAGCATTTT.

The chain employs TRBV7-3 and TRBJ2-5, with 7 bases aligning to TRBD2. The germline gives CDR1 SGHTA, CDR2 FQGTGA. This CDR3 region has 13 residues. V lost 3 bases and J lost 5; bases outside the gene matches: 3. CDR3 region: CASSLGGGETQYF. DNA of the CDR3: TGTGCCAGCAGCTTGGGGGGAGGGGAGACCCAGTACTTC.

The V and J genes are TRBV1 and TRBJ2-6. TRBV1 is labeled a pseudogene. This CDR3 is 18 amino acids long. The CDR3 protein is CTSSTLRFAQSRANVLTF. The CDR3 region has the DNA TGCACCAGCAGTACCCTACGTTTTGCACAAAGTCGGGCCAACGTCCTGACTTTC.

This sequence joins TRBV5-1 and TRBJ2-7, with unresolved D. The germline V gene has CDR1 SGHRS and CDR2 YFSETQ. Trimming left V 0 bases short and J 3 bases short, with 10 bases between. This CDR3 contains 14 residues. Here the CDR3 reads CASSLGPDGYEQYF. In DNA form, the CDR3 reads TGCGCCAGCAGCTTGGGACCAGACGGCTACGAGCAGTACTTC.

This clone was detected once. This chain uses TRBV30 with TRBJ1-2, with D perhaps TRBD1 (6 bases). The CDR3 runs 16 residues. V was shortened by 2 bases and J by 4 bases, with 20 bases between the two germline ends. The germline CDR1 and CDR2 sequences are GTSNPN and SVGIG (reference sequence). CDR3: CAWSSRGAFSPYGYTF. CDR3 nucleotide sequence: TGTGCCTGGAGTTCCCGGGGGGCCTTCTCCCCCTATGGCTACACCTTC. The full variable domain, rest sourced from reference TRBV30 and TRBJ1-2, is SQTIHQWPATLVQPVGSPLSLECTVEGTSNPNLYWYRQAAGRGLQLLFYSVGIGQISSEVPQNLSASRPQDRQFILSSKKLLLSDSGFYLCAWSSRGAFSPYGYTFGSGTRLTVV.

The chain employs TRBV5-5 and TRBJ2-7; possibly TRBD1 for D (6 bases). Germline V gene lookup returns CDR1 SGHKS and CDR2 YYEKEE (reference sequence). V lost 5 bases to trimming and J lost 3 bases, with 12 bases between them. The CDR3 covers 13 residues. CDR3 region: CASRGTSLYEQYF. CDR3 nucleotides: TGTGCCAGCAGAGGGACATCACTCTACGAGCAGTACTTC. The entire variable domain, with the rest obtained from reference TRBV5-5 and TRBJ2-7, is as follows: DAGVTQSPTHLIKTRGQQVTLRCSPISGHKSVSWYQQVLGQGPQFIFQYYEKEERGRGNFPDRFSARQFPNYSSELNVNALLLGDSALYLCASRGTSLYEQYFGPGTRLTVT.

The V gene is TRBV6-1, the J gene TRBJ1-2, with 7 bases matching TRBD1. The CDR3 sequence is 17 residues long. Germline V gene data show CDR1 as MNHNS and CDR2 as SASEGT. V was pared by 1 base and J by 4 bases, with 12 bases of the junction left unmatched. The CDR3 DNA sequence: TGTGCCAGCAGTGAAGGGGACAGTTTAAGTACGTTCTATGGCTACACCTTC. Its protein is CASSEGDSLSTFYGYTF.